This TCR beta chain was identified in a study of PD-1 blockade in classical Hodgkin lymphoma (dated by TCRdb to 2019 to 2021). Study-level background: Nivolumab dosing was 3 mg/kg intravenously every 2 weeks, continuing until either disease progression or unacceptable toxicity. To define a peripheral blood immune signature of response to PD-1 blockade in classical Hodgkin lymphoma, the study combined TCR beta sequencing with CyTOF. General conclusions and limits of the study: By C4D1, a significant rise was seen in CD4+ TCR diversity but not in CD8+ TCR diversity (p=0.0027 vs p=0.16), and the rise was most apparent among complete responders (p=0.02). The study was limited to a single clinical trial cohort, and causes of repertoire differences, possibly disease activity or prior therapy, remained undefined. Lower diversity was observed in patients in whom nivolumab was started less than 1 year after ASCT, and these patients were excluded from later analyses so that confounding by immune reconstitution would be avoided. Among trial patients, those achieving complete response had baseline diversity similar to that of newly diagnosed patients, while diversity was significantly lower in partial responders and progressors. Baseline TCR diversity was reported to be lower in newly diagnosed patients than in healthy donors, and even lower in relapsed/refractory patients.

The time point label corresponds to: cycle 2 day 1 (C2D1) of nivolumab. Every trial patient had relapsed after autologous stem cell transplantation, and cohorts A, B and C differed in prior brentuximab vedotin exposure. A total of fewer than 70 patients with relapsed/refractory classical Hodgkin lymphoma made up the trial cohort, and each patient's best overall response was complete response, partial response or progressive disease. In the multi-cohort phase II CheckMate 205 trial, trial patients received single-agent nivolumab. An independent review committee assessed best overall response by applying the 2007 International Working Group response criteria. Trial PBMCs were collected just before the start of nivolumab (C1D1) and during therapy at cycle 2 day 1 and cycle 4 day 1. Peripheral blood was collected in 8 mL Vacutainer Cell Preparation Tubes, from which PBMCs were isolated by centrifugation and then cryopreserved.

Notes on this clone: It has no known antigen specificity. No base quality values were provided; no much bigger clone lies one nucleotide off.

The Qiagen DNeasy kit was used to extract genomic DNA from unsorted PBMCs and from the negatively selected CD4+ and CD8+ fractions. TCR beta CDR3 regions were subjected to amplification by immunoSEQ multiplex PCR with primers that anneal to V and J segments. A synthetic immune receptor repertoire was used to minimize amplification bias, and any remaining bias was removed computationally after sequencing. The paper's data handling went like this. Repertoire diversity was quantified as the Shannon entropy index using custom Python scripts. Unsorted, CD4+ and CD8+ repertoires were analyzed separately, except in combined analyses where CD4+ and CD8+ sequences were merged in silico. Clonal expansion was defined as at least a 2-fold frequency increase after treatment relative to C1D1, with a pseudocount of 0.5 for undetected baseline clones. Singleton clones were defined as clones with 0 or 1 copy at C1D1, and non-singleton clones were defined as clones with 2 or more copies. By matching protein sequences in sorted samples from the same patient, clones expanded in unsorted samples were annotated as CD4+, CD8+ or unknown. Wilcoxon tests on paired samples were used to test changes in diversity from C1D1 to C4D1. Imported from immuneACCESS, the table was reduced by TCRdb to in-frame sequences with V and J called. These copies leave out some clones; in studies compared against another copy, an unresolved V gene accounts for under half, and the cause of the remainder is not known. V and J calls plus clone size are reproduced from that table; the DNA served to infer D and trimming. The sample includes tens of thousands of clones, with 85% to 90% observed a single time. The top ten hold around 11% of the sample.

This sequence was found in a human donor with classical Hodgkin lymphoma. Source: peripheral blood mononuclear cells (PBMCs), taken before the second cycle of nivolumab.

The bases read TGTGCCAGCTCACCACAGGGGGCGAACACTGAAGCTTTCTTT. It specifies CASSPQGANTEAFF. The V and J segments used are TRBV18 and TRBJ1-1; 7 nucleotides in the junction match TRBD1. Spanning cysteine to phenylalanine, the CDR3 consists of 14 amino acids. Only the CDR3 DNA stays, 42 bases, in frame from base 1. Looking up the germline V gene yields CDR1 KGHSH and CDR2 LQKENI. The V end gives up 1 base and the J end 1 base, leaving 0 bases in the junction not matched to a gene.